Presented here are 26 T cell receptor beta chains from one specimen sequenced in a study of beta chain features in type 1 diabetes. Expressed TCRB transcripts were sequenced, since all the RNA that had been isolated was reverse transcribed. Here immunoSEQ multiplex PCR was the method, and the copy in TCRdb shows in-frame clones only, minus some. The sample contains 600,000 to 650,000 clones, about 16% of which appear only once. Sequenced: naive CD4+ T cells from blood. Receptors originate from a young man in good health.

On this clone itself: One end of the junction is discordant with germline, which a read error may explain. V and J are TRBV7-9 and TRBJ2-5, with unresolved D. This CDR3 spans 14 amino acids. Germline values: CDR1 SEHNR, CDR2 FQNEAQ (reference sequence). The CDR3 is CASSLAHSQETRYF. CDR3 DNA: TGTGCCAGCAGCTTAGCGCACAGTCAAGAGACCCGGTACTTC.

CDR3: CAWLSGGAYEQYF. In DNA form, the CDR3 reads TGTGCCTGGCTCTCCGGGGGGGCCTACGAGCAGTACTTC. This chain joins TRBV30 and TRBJ2-7, with 8 nucleotides matching TRBD2. J lost 2 bases, V lost 5 bases, and 5 bases had no gene match. This CDR3 spans 13 amino acids. Germline values: CDR1 GTSNPN, CDR2 SVGIG (reference sequence).

This clone was recorded a few times. The V and J genes are TRBV7-9 and TRBJ1-5; D may be TRBD1 (5 bases). The germline V gene has CDR1 SEHNR and CDR2 FQNEAQ (reference sequence). The CDR3 has 17 amino acids. Trimming removed 2 bases at V and 0 bases at J, with 14 bases between. The CDR3 sequence is CASSLLGGVDSNQPQHF. In nucleotides, the CDR3 is TGTGCCAGCAGCTTACTGGGAGGGGTAGATAGCAATCAGCCCCAGCATTTT.

The chain combines TRBV18 with TRBJ2-7; 8 positions agree with TRBD1. The CDR3 extends over 14 amino acids. J was trimmed by 4 bases and V by 6 bases; bases with no gene match: 8. Germline CDR1 and CDR2: KGHSH and LQKENI. The CDR3 region has the DNA TGTGCCAGCTCGTCCGACAGGGGATTGTACGAGCAGTACTTC. Translated, it gives CASSSDRGLYEQYF.

The V call is TRBV7-9, the J call TRBJ2-2; a possible D gene is TRBD1 (6 bases). Germline CDR1 reads SEHNR; CDR2 reads FQNEAQ (reference sequence). The CDR3 runs to 15 residues. Trimming pared 5 bases from V and 4 bases from J, leaving 14 bases between. In DNA form, the CDR3 reads TGTGCCAGCAGCAAACAACAGGGCTCCACCGGGGAGCTGTTTTTT. This translates into CASSKQQGSTGELFF.

This clone occurred a few times. This same CDR3 is encoded by further DNA sequences in the sample. The rearrangement joins TRBV7-3 to TRBJ2-1, with D perhaps TRBD2 (5 bases). CDR3 length: 12 residues. The germline V and J ends were trimmed by 4 bases and 7 bases, with 8 bases remaining between them. CDR1 SGHTA and CDR2 FQGTGA come from the germline V gene. CDR3 sequence (DNA): TGTGCCAGCAGCTCCAGCGGTAATGAGCAGTTCTTC. This gives the protein CASSSSGNEQFF.

The gene calls are TRBV13 and TRBJ1-1; D is possibly TRBD1 (6 bases). The CDR3 has 14 amino acids. Germline CDR1 and CDR2: PRHDT and FYEKMQ (reference sequence). The V gene lost 5 bases and the J gene lost 7 bases, with 17 bases spanning the gap. The CDR3 DNA follows: TGTGCCAGCAGCGCCCGATACGGACAGTATGAAGCTTTCTTT. Its translation is CASSARYGQYEAFF.

The chain joins TRBV7-2 to TRBJ2-7; D is undetermined. Germline lookup yields CDR1 SGHTA and CDR2 FQGNSA. The CDR3 consists of 15 residues. V was cut by 6 bases and J by 3 bases, with 18 bases left in between. Here the CDR3 reads CASSAFERISYEQYF. In nucleotides, the CDR3 is TGTGCCAGCAGTGCCTTTGAGAGAATTAGCTACGAGCAGTACTTC.

This clone was seen more than once but under ten times. The V call is TRBV28, the J call TRBJ1-1, with 12 bases identical to TRBD1. Germline CDR1 MDHEN, CDR2 SYDVKM. Unmatched junction bases numbered 8, after V lost 8 bases and J lost 4 bases. The CDR3 consists of 15 residues. The CDR3 sequence: CASPPGQGAVTEAFF. The CDR3 DNA is TGTGCCAGCCCACCGGGACAGGGGGCGGTCACTGAAGCTTTCTTT.

The chain is built from TRBV19 and TRBJ2-7; D is unresolved. The CDR3 length is 8 residues. CDR1 LNHDA and CDR2 SQIVND come from the germline V gene (reference sequence). V dropped 4 bases and J dropped 12 bases, with 4 bases sitting between them. The CDR3 sequence is CASSKVYF. CDR3 sequence (DNA): TGTGCCAGTAGTAAGGTGTACTTC.

This rearrangement joins TRBV5-1 to TRBJ2-7, with D perhaps TRBD2 (6 bases). Germline V gives CDR1 SGHRS, CDR2 YFSETQ. The V end was cut by 4 bases, the J end by 2 bases, with 16 bases between. The CDR3 is 15 residues long. The chain's CDR3 is CASSPNGRLAYEQYF. In nucleotides, the CDR3 is TGCGCCAGCAGCCCGAACGGGAGACTGGCCTACGAGCAGTACTTC.

V gene TRBV15 combines with J gene TRBJ2-5, with 7 nucleotides matching TRBD2. The germline CDR1 and CDR2 sequences are LNHNV and YYDKDF (reference sequence). V gave up 4 bases and J gave up 4 bases; unmatched junction bases: 3. The CDR3 length is 13 residues. The DNA for the CDR3 is TGTGCCACCAGCATGGGGGGGAGAGAGACCCAGTACTTC. Its protein is CATSMGGRETQYF.

A few counts support this clone. CDR3 DNA: TGTGCCTGGAGTGTGGGAGGAGGTTTTGGTTCCTACGAGCAGTACTTC. This codes for CAWSVGGGFGSYEQYF. The V call is TRBV30, the J call TRBJ2-5; possibly TRBD2 for D (6 bases). The J call may be mistaken, given a closer DNA end match to TRBJ2-7. The CDR3 covers 16 residues. CDR1 GTSNPN and CDR2 SVGIG come from the germline V gene (reference sequence).

This clone has more than one count but fewer than ten. This sequence joins TRBV28 and TRBJ1-6; possible D gene TRBD1, 6 bases. The V gene lost 8 bases and the J gene lost 14 bases, with 25 bases spanning the gap. CDR3 length: 15 amino acids. CDR1 and CDR2 (germline): MDHEN, SYDVKM. For the CDR3, the DNA is TGTGCCAGCGGCTCCTTGGGGGCGGAGAATTGGACCCTCCACTTT. Encoded protein: CASGSLGAENWTLHF.

The chain employs TRBV5-4 and TRBJ2-5; D not certain. The V end lost 0 bases, the J end lost 0 bases, and 6 bases lay between the germline ends. Germline assignment: CDR1 SGHNT and CDR2 YYREEE (reference sequence). The CDR3 consists of 14 residues. DNA for the CDR3: TGTGCCAGCAGCTTGGTGGATCACCAAGAGACCCAGTACTTC. It codes for CASSLVDHQETQYF.

This clone was observed a few times. J is TRBJ2-2 and V is TRBV2; 9 positions agree with TRBD1. Germline-derived CDR1 and CDR2 are SNHLY and FYNNEI. There are 16 residues in the CDR3. J was trimmed by 6 bases and V by 7 bases; bases with no gene match: 12. CDR3 DNA: TGTGCCAGCAAGTGGACAGGGGTTATTGTGGCCGGGGAGCTGTTTTTT. Its protein product is CASKWTGVIVAGELFF.

The chain couples TRBV4-2 to TRBJ2-2, with D unclear. Trimming removed 1 base at V and 3 bases at J, with 9 bases between. Germline V lookup: CDR1 LGHNA, CDR2 YNFKEQ. The CDR3 length is 15 residues. The CDR3 loop is CASSQAQTYTGELFF. For the CDR3, the DNA is TGTGCCAGCAGCCAAGCCCAGACCTACACCGGGGAGCTGTTTTTT.

This clone was seen a handful of times. The chain has TRBV5-1 and TRBJ1-4, with 7 bases lining up with TRBD1. From germline, CDR1 is SGHRS and CDR2 YFSETQ. The length of the CDR3 is 14 residues. V lost 5 bases, J lost 2 bases, and 3 bases stayed unmatched. CDR3 in amino acids: CASRTGQTNEKLFF. In nucleotides, the CDR3 is TGCGCCAGCAGAACGGGACAGACTAATGAAAAACTGTTTTTT.

This clone has more than one count but fewer than ten. The chain has TRBV25-1 and TRBJ2-5; D assignment may be TRBD1 or TRBD2 (5 bases each). CDR3 size: 15 residues. Germline V lookup: CDR1 MGHDK, CDR2 SYGVNS. V was trimmed by 2 bases and J by 2 bases, leaving 12 bases between them. CDR3 protein: CASSEALGRQETQYF. The CDR3 DNA reads as TGTGCCAGCAGTGAAGCCCTGGGACGGCAAGAGACCCAGTACTTC.

This clone was picked up a small number of times. This chain joins TRBV6-5 and TRBJ2-7; 8 positions agree with TRBD1. The trim removed 6 bases at V and 1 base at J, leaving 5 bases unmatched. In germline, CDR1 is MNHEY, CDR2 SVGAGI. The CDR3 length is 14 residues. CDR3 coding DNA: TGTGCCAGCAGAATGGACAGGGTTTCCTACGAGCAGTACTTC. Residues: CASRMDRVSYEQYF.

There are a few counts of this clone. This chain connects TRBV7-2 to TRBJ2-2; 7 bases are a match to TRBD1. Trimming at V came to 7 bases and at J to 7 bases, leaving 12 bases not matched to a gene. The germline V gene encodes CDR1 SGHTA and CDR2 FQGNSA. The CDR3 is made up of 15 amino acids. The CDR3 is CASTPRTGAGGELFF. Here the CDR3 DNA reads TGTGCCAGCACCCCCCGCACAGGGGCCGGCGGGGAGCTGTTTTTT.

The genes are TRBV7-3 and TRBJ2-7; tentative D call: TRBD1 (5 bases). The germline V gene has CDR1 SGHTA and CDR2 FQGTGA. The CDR3 totals 13 residues. The V gene lost 5 bases and the J gene lost 4 bases, with 12 bases spanning the gap. CDR3 bases: TGTGCCAGCAGCAAACAGGACCGGTACGAGCAGTACTTC. It is translated as CASSKQDRYEQYF.

The chain combines TRBV5-4 with TRBJ1-2; 8 bases line up with TRBD1. With 4 bases clipped from V and 2 bases from J, the junction kept 4 bases outside the gene matches. This CDR3 spans 14 amino acids. The germline V gene encodes CDR1 SGHNT and CDR2 YYREEE (reference sequence). The CDR3: CASSLWTGNYGYTF. The DNA for the CDR3 is TGTGCCAGCAGCCTTTGGACAGGGAACTATGGCTACACCTTC.

As concerns this clone: One junction end disagrees with the germline gene, perhaps due to a read error. The CDR3 region has the DNA TGTGCTAGCAGCTTAGCCCCGACAGGGAGCTACGAGCAGTACTTC. Amino acid sequence: CASSLAPTGSYEQYF. This sequence joins TRBV7-7 and TRBJ2-7; 7 bases line up with TRBD1. The CDR3 sequence is 15 residues long. Germline lookup yields CDR1 SSHAT and CDR2 FNYEAQ (reference sequence). Looking up the rest from reference TRBV7-7 and TRBJ2-7 gives the full variable domain: GAGVSQSPRYKVTKRGQDVTLRCDPISSHATLYWYQQALGQGPEFLTYFNYEAQPDKSGLPSDRFSAERPEGSISTLTIQRTEQRDSAMYRCASSLAPTGSYEQYFGPGTRLTVT.

Comment on this clone: The sample holds other DNA sequences that translate to the same CDR3. The chain couples TRBV10-3 to TRBJ1-2; 9 bases line up with TRBD1. The V segment lost 2 bases and the J segment 4 bases; nucleotides outside the gene matches: 2. CDR1 ENHRY and CDR2 SYGVKD come from the germline V gene. The CDR3 is 14 amino acids. The chain's CDR3 is CAISETGQGYGYTF. The CDR3 DNA follows: TGTGCCATCAGTGAGACGGGACAGGGCTATGGCTACACCTTC.

This clone came up a few times. Distinct nucleotide sequences in the sample also encode this CDR3. This rearrangement joins TRBV28 to TRBJ1-1; possibly TRBD1 for D (6 bases). Germline V lookup: CDR1 MDHEN, CDR2 SYDVKM. Trimming left V 2 bases short and J 1 base short, with 11 bases between. The CDR3 loop spans 15 amino acids. For the CDR3, the DNA is TGTGCCAGCAGTTTAGGGGGCCGAGGGAACACTGAAGCTTTCTTT. Amino acids: CASSLGGRGNTEAFF.